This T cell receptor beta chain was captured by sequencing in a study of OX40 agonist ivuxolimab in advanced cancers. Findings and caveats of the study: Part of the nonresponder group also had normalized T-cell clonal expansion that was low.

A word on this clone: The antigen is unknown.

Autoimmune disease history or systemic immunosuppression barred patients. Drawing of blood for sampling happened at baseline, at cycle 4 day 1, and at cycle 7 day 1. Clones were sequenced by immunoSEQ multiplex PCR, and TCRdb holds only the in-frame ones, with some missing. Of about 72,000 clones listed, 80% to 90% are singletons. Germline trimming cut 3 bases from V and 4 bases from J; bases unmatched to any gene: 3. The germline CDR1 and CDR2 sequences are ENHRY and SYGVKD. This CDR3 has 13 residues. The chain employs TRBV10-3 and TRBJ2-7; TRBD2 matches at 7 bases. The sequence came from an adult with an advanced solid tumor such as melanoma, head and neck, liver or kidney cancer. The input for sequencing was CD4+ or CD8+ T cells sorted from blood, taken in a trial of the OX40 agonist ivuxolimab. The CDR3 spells CAISDHGGYEQYF. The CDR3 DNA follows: TGTGCCATCAGTGACCACGGGGGGTACGAGCAGTACTTC.